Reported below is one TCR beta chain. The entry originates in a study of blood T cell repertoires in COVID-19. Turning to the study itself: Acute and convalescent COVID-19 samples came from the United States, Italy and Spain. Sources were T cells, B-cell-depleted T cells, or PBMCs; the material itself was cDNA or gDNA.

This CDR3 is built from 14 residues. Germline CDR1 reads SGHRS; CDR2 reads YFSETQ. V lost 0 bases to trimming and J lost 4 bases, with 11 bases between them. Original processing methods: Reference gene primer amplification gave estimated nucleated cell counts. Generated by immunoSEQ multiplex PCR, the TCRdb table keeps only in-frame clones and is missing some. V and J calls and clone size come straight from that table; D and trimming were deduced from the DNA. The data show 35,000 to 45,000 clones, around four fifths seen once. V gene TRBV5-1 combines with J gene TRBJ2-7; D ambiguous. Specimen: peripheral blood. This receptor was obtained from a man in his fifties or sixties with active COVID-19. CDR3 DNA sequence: TGCGCCAGCAGCTTGGACAGTAGAAGTTACGAGCAGTACTTC. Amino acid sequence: CASSLDSRSYEQYF.